The 14 T cell receptor beta chains reported below all come from one sample, sequenced in a study of blood T cell repertoires in COVID-19. Only in-frame clones appear in the TCRdb table, and some are missing; sequencing was by immunoSEQ multiplex PCR. The table lists about 15,000 clones, roughly nine tenths of them singletons, with about 17% in the top ten. The sequencing input was peripheral blood. These receptors came from a man aged 45-65 years with active COVID-19.

J is TRBJ1-1 and V is TRBV6-5, with a weak D call TRBD1 (5 bases). Deletions cut 5 bases from V and 4 bases from J, with 17 bases between. The CDR3 contains 15 residues. Germline V gene data show CDR1 as MNHEY and CDR2 as SVGAGI. This CDR3 is CASSPPGGGVTEAFF. CDR3 nucleotide sequence: TGTGCCAGCAGTCCCCCGGGGGGGGGTGTCACTGAAGCTTTCTTT.

This clone showed up just once. The chain joins TRBV6-5 to TRBJ2-1, with D possibly being TRBD1 (7 bases). V lost 4 bases, J lost 7 bases, and 14 bases lay in between. CDR3 length: 14 amino acids. Germline V lookup: CDR1 MNHEY, CDR2 SVGAGI. The CDR3 nucleotides read TGTGCCAGCAGTTCCAGGGGGGTGCGGAATGAGCAGTTCTTC. It is translated as CASSSRGVRNEQFF.

V is TRBV7-3 and J is TRBJ2-2; 7 bases align to TRBD2. Germline trimming cut 2 bases from V and 7 bases from J; bases unmatched to any gene: 7. The length of the CDR3 is 15 residues. Germline V lookup: CDR1 SGHTA, CDR2 FQGTGA. As DNA, the CDR3 is TGTGCCAGCAGCTTATACGGGAGGAGGAGCGGGGAGCTGTTTTTT. It is translated as CASSLYGRRSGELFF.

This clone appeared once. The rearrangement links TRBV6-2 or TRBV6-3 to TRBJ2-5; D unresolved. Per the germline V gene, CDR1 is MNHEY and CDR2 is SVGEGT. The CDR3 has 16 amino acids. V lost 0 bases and J lost 2, with 13 bases in between. CDR3 sequence: CASSYSIESIQETQYF. DNA for the CDR3: TGTGCCAGCAGTTACTCGATAGAGTCAATACAAGAGACCCAGTACTTC.

The table lists this clone with a count of one. The V and J genes are TRBV28 and TRBJ2-1; D is perhaps TRBD2 (5 bases). The CDR3 has 15 amino acids. Germline V gene data show CDR1 as MDHEN and CDR2 as SYDVKM. V was cut by 6 bases and J by 0 bases, with 12 bases left in between. CDR3 protein: CASREDSSSYNEQFF. The CDR3 bases are TGTGCCAGCAGAGAGGACTCGAGCTCCTACAATGAGCAGTTCTTC.

The chain links TRBV3-1 (or the pseudogene TRBV3-2) to TRBJ1-1; D not certain. V was cut by 4 bases and J by 7 bases, with 13 bases left in between. Germline V gene data show CDR1 as LGHDT and CDR2 as YNNKEL (reference sequence). CDR3 size: 13 residues. As DNA, the CDR3 is TGTGCCAGCAGCCCCCATGCAGTCCGTGAAGCTTTCTTT. Residues: CASSPHAVREAFF.

The J gene is TRBJ1-5, the V gene TRBV28; TRBD1 agrees at 11 bases. The V gene's germline CDR1 is MDHEN and CDR2 SYDVKM. The CDR3 sequence is 19 residues long. The trim removed 10 bases at V and 0 bases at J, leaving 17 bases unmatched. CDR3 in amino acids: CATLKRTGGAGFSNQPQHF. The CDR3 DNA reads as TGTGCCACCCTCAAAAGGACAGGGGGCGCGGGTTTTAGCAATCAGCCCCAGCATTTT.

V and J are TRBV6-2 or TRBV6-3 and TRBJ1-2; 8 bases fit TRBD1. The germline gives CDR1 MNHEY, CDR2 SVGEGT. Trimming took 3 bases from V and 4 from J; bases not matched to a gene: 4. The CDR3 has 14 residues. CDR3 sequence reads: CASSYLGQGYGYTF. The CDR3 nucleotides are TGTGCCAGCAGTTATCTTGGACAGGGCTATGGCTACACCTTC.

V usage is TRBV15 and J usage is TRBJ2-7; possible D gene TRBD2, 6 bases. The CDR3 consists of 14 residues. Trimming removed 1 base at V and 5 bases at J, with 12 bases between. Per the germline V gene, CDR1 is LNHNV and CDR2 is YYDKDF (reference sequence). The CDR3 region has the DNA TGTGCCACCAGCAGAGGTTCGGGGGTCCACGAGCAGTACTTC. It specifies CATSRGSGVHEQYF.

V usage is TRBV6-2 or TRBV6-3 and J usage is TRBJ2-7; possibly TRBD1 for D (7 bases). The CDR3 has 15 residues. With 5 bases removed from V and 5 bases from J, the gap between germline ends came to 19 bases. Germline CDR1 is MNHEY and CDR2 is SVGEGT. In DNA form, the CDR3 reads TGTGCCAGCAGTCCCGGGAGACAGGGTATCGACGAGCAGTACTTC. Protein product: CASSPGRQGIDEQYF.

J is TRBJ2-7 and V is TRBV7-8; no reliable D call. Germline V gene sequence: CDR1 SGHVS, CDR2 FQNEAQ. The CDR3 sequence is 12 residues long. V was pared by 3 bases and J by 3 bases, with 6 bases between. The CDR3 here is CASSLADYEQYF. The CDR3, as DNA: TGTGCCAGCAGCTTGGCGGACTACGAGCAGTACTTC.

This clone is a singleton in its sample. This chain uses TRBV19 with TRBJ1-2, with 10 bases lining up with TRBD1. The CDR3 covers 17 residues. V lost 5 bases, J lost 6 bases, and 15 bases stayed unmatched. Germline values: CDR1 LNHDA, CDR2 SQIVND (reference sequence). The CDR3 coding sequence is TGTGCCAGTAGTGTTCGACAGGGGGCTACGACGAGGGATGGCTACACCTTC. This encodes CASSVRQGATTRDGYTF. Filled out from reference TRBV19 and TRBJ1-2, the complete variable domain reads DGGITQSPKYLFRKEGQNVTLSCEQNLNHDAMYWYRQDPGQGLRLIYYSQIVNDFQKGDIAEGYSVSREKKESFPLTVTSAQKNPTAFYLCASSVRQGATTRDGYTFGSGTRLTVV.

The chain uses TRBV6-5 and TRBJ1-6, with D perhaps matching TRBD1 (6 bases). The CDR3 loop spans 15 amino acids. Germline lookup yields CDR1 MNHEY and CDR2 SVGAGI. The germline V and J ends were trimmed by 2 bases and 7 bases, with 12 bases remaining between them. The CDR3 DNA follows: TGTGCCAGCAGTTACACCGCGGGGGGCAATTCACCCCTCCACTTT. Translated: CASSYTAGGNSPLHF.

This chain uses TRBV6-2 or TRBV6-3 with TRBJ2-3; TRBD1 aligns across 8 bases. The CDR3 covers 17 residues. From germline, CDR1 is MNHEY and CDR2 SVGEGT. After removal of 5 bases from V and 7 bases from J, the junction contained 17 bases not matched to a gene. CDR3 amino acids: CASSTWDGQGQKNTQYF. The CDR3 DNA reads TGTGCCAGCAGTACTTGGGACGGACAGGGCCAGAAGAATACGCAGTATTTT.